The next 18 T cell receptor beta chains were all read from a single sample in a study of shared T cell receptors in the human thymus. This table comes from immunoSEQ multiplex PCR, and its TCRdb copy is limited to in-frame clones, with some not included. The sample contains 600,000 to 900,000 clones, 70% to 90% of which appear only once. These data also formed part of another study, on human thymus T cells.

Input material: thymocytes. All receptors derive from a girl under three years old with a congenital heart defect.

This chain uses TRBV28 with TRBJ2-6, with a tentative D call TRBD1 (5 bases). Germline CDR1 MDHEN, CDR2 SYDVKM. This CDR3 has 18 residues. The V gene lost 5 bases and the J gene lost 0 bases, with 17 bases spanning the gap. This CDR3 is CASSPPQGRDSGANVLTF. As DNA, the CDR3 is TGTGCCAGCAGTCCCCCCCAGGGCAGAGACTCTGGGGCCAACGTCCTGACTTTC. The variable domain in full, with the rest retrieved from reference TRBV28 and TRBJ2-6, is DVKVTQSSRYLVKRTGEKVFLECVQDMDHENMFWYRQDPGLGLRLIYFSYDVKMKEKGDIPEGYSVSREKKERFSLILESASTNQTSMYLCASSPPQGRDSGANVLTFGAGSRLTVL.

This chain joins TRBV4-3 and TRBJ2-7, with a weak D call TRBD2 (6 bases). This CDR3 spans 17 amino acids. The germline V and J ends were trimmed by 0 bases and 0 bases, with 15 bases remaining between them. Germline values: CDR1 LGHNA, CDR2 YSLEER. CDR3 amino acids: CASSQEAAGGYSYEQYF. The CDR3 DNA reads TGCGCCAGCAGCCAAGAAGCCGCCGGGGGATACTCCTACGAGCAGTACTTC.

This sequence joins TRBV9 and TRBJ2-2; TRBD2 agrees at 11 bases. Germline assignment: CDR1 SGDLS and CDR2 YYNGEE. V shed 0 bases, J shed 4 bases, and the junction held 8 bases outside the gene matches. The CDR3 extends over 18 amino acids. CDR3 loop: CASSVAVSGGVGTGELFF. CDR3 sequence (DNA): TGTGCCAGCAGCGTAGCAGTTAGCGGGGGGGTCGGCACCGGGGAGCTGTTTTTT.

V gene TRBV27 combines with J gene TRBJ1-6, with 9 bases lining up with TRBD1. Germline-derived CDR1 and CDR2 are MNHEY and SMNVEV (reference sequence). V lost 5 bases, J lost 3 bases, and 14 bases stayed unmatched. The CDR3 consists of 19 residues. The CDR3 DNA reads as TGTGCCAGCAGTCTAAACCCCGCCGGACAGGGGCTCTATAATTCACCCCTCCACTTT. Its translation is CASSLNPAGQGLYNSPLHF.

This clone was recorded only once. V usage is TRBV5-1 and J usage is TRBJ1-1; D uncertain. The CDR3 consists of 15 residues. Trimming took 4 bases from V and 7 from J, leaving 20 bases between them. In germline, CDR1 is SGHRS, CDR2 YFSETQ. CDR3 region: CASSLSLSRSDEAFF. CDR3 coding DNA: TGCGCCAGCAGCCTGTCTTTATCTAGATCGGATGAAGCTTTCTTT.

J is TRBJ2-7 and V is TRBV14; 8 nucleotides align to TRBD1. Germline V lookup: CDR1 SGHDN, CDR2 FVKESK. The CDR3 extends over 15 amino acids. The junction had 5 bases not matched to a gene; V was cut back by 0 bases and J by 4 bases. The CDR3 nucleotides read TGTGCCAGCAGCCAAGAGGCAGGGGGCGGGTACGAGCAGTACTTC. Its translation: CASSQEAGGGYEQYF.

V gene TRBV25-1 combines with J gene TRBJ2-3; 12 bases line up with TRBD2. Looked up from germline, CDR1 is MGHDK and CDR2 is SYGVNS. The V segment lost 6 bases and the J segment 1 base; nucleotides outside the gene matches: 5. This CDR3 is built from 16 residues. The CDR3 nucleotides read TGTGCCAGCAGCCTAGCGGGGGGGCGAGGCACAGATACGCAGTATTTT. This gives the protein CASSLAGGRGTDTQYF.

The CDR3 sequence: CASSLSAITGGELFF. CDR3 sequence (DNA): TGTGCCAGCAGCTTATCTGCGATAACGGGCGGGGAGCTGTTTTTT. This chain links TRBV7-2 with TRBJ2-2; unclear D gene. V shed 2 bases and J shed 7 bases, with 14 bases lying between them. Germline V gene lookup returns CDR1 SGHTA and CDR2 FQGNSA. The CDR3 is made up of 15 amino acids.

The CDR3 reads CASSLFGGGRTDTQYF. CDR3 DNA sequence: TGCGCCAGCAGCTTGTTCGGGGGGGGGCGCACAGATACGCAGTATTTT. The chain combines TRBV5-1 with TRBJ2-3; 8 bases are shared with TRBD2. CDR3 length equals 16 residues. With 1 base clipped from V and 1 base from J, the junction kept 5 bases outside the gene matches. CDR1 is SGHRS, CDR2 YFSETQ, per germline.

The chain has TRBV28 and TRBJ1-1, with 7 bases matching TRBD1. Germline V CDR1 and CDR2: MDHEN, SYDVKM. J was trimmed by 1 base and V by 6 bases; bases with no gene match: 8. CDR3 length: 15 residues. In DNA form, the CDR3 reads TGTGCCAGCAGACGAAGACAGGGCCAGAACACTGAAGCTTTCTTT. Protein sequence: CASRRRQGQNTEAFF.

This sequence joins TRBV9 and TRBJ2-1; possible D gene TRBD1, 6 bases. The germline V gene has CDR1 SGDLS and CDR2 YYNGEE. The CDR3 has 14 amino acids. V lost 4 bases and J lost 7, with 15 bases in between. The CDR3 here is CASSREGTFNEQFF. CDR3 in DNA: TGTGCCAGCAGCCGCGAGGGGACATTTAATGAGCAGTTCTTC. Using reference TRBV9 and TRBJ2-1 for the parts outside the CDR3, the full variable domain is DSGVTQTPKHLITATGQRVTLRCSPRSGDLSVYWYQQSLDQGLQFLIQYYNGEERAKGNILERFSAQQFPDLHSELNLSSLELGDSALYFCASSREGTFNEQFFGPGTRLTVL.

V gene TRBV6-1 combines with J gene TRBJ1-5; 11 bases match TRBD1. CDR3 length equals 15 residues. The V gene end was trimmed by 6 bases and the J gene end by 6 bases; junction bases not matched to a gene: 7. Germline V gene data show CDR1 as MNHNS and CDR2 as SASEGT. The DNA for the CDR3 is TGTGCCAGCAGGGGGACAGGGGGAATCAGTCAGCCCCAGCATTTT. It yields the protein CASRGTGGISQPQHF.

The CDR3 sequence is CASSGTLNTGELFF. In nucleotides, the CDR3 is TGTGCCAGCAGTGGGACTTTGAACACCGGGGAGCTGTTTTTT. V and J are TRBV6-4 and TRBJ2-2, with D perhaps TRBD2 (5 bases). Germline values: CDR1 MRHNA, CDR2 SNTAGT. This CDR3 has 14 amino acids. V was trimmed by 4 bases and J by 1 base, leaving 7 bases between them.

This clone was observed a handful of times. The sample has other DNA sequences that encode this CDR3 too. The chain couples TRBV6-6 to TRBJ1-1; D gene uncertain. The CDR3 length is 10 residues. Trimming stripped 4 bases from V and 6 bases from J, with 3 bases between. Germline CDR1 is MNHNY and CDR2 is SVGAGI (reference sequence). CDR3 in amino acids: CASSSAEAFF. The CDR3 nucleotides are TGTGCCAGCAGTTCAGCTGAAGCTTTCTTT.

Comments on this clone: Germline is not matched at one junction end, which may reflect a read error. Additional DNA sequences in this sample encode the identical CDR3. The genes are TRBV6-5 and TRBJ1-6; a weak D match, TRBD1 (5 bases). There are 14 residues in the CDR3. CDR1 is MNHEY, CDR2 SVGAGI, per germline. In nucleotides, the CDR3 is TGTGCCAGCAGTGAACAGGAATGGAATTCCCCCCTCCACTTT. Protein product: CASSEQEWNSPLHF.

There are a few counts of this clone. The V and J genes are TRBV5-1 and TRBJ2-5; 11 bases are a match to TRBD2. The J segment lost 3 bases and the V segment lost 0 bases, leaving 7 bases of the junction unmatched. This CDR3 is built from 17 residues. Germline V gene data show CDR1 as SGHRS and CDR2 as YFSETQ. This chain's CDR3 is CASSLVKTSGGEETQYF. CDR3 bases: TGCGCCAGCAGCTTGGTTAAAACTAGCGGGGGAGAAGAGACCCAGTACTTC.

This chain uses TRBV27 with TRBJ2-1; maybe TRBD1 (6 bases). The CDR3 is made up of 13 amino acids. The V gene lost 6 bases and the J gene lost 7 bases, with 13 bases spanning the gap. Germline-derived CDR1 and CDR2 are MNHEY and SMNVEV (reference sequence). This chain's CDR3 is CASRHRVENEQFF. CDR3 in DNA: TGTGCCAGCAGACACAGGGTCGAGAATGAGCAGTTCTTC.

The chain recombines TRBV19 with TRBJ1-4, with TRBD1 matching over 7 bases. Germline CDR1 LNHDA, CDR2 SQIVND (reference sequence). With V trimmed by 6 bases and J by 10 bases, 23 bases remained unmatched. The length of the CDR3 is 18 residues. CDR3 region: CASSRGKVVDRTPGKLFF. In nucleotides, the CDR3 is TGTGCCAGTAGCAGGGGGAAGGTAGTGGATCGTACCCCGGGAAAACTGTTTTTT.